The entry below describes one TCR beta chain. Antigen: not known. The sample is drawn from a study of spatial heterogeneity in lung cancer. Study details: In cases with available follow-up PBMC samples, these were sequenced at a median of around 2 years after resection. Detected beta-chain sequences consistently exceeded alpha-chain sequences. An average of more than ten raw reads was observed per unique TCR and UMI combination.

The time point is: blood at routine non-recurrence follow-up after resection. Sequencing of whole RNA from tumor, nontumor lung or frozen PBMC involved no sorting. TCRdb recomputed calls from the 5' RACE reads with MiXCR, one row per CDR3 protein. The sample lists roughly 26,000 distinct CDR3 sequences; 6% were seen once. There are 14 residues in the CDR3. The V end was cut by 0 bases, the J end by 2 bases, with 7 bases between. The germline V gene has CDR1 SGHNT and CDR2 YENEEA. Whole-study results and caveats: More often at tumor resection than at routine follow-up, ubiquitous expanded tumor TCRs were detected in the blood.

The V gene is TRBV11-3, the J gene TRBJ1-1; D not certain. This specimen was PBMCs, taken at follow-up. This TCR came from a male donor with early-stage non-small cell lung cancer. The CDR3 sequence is CASSLEEANTEAFF. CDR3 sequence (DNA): TGTGCCAGCAGCTTAGAGGAGGCTAACACTGAAGCTTTCTTT. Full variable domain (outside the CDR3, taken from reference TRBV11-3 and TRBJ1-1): EAGVVQSPRYKIIEKKQPVAFWCNPISGHNTLYWYLQNLGQGPELLIRYENEEAVDDSQLPKDRFSAERLKGVDSTLKIQPAELGDSAVYLCASSLEEANTEAFFGQGTRLTVV.